This T cell receptor (beta chain) was sequenced during a study of blood T cell repertoires in COVID-19. Study-wide background: Samples taken during acute and convalescent COVID-19 were collected in the United States, Italy and Spain.

V lost 9 bases to trimming and J lost 7 bases, with 10 bases between them. The V gene's germline CDR1 is MNHGY and CDR2 SAAAGT. This CDR3 spans 12 amino acids. Produced via immunoSEQ multiplex PCR; TCRdb's table is partial and in-frame only. The sample holds about 180,000 clones; approximately 83% are singletons and the top ten take more than 2.5%. This chain links TRBV6-8 with TRBJ1-6; D gene uncertain. This sequence was found in a man in his fifties or sixties with acute or convalescent COVID-19. Input material: peripheral blood. CDR3 DNA: TGTGCCAGTAAGATCAGGAATTCACCCCTCCACTTT. It codes for CASKIRNSPLHF.